This T cell receptor beta chain was identified in a study of T cell responses to AZD1222 COVID-19 vaccine. Study outcomes and limitations: Spike-wide coverage was observed for vaccine-associated CD4 TCRs, with dominant responses at 160-218 and 743-854. Seropositive at baseline were only six AZD1222 recipients. Among spike-specific TCRs, nearly half reportedly target unmutated variant regions. Donor demographics were predominantly white British with a female majority; clonal diversity may be underestimated.

As concerns this clone: Its specificity is unknown.

The table came from immunoSEQ multiplex PCR; TCRdb's copy has only in-frame clones and leaves some out. The table includes 80,000 or so clones, about three quarters detected once. The TCR was taken from an adult who received the MenACWY meningococcal vaccine as a control. The source material was peripheral blood, sampled 28 days after the second dose of the MenACWY control vaccine.

In DNA, the CDR3 is TGTGCCAGTAGTAACCTACAGGGAGGAACGGGAAACACCATATATTTT. It is translated as CASSNLQGGTGNTIYF. J is TRBJ1-3 and V is TRBV19, with D maybe TRBD1 (6 bases). This CDR3 is 16 amino acids long. Germline assignment: CDR1 LNHDA and CDR2 SQIVND (reference sequence). The germline V and J ends were trimmed by 4 bases and 4 bases, with 17 bases remaining between them.